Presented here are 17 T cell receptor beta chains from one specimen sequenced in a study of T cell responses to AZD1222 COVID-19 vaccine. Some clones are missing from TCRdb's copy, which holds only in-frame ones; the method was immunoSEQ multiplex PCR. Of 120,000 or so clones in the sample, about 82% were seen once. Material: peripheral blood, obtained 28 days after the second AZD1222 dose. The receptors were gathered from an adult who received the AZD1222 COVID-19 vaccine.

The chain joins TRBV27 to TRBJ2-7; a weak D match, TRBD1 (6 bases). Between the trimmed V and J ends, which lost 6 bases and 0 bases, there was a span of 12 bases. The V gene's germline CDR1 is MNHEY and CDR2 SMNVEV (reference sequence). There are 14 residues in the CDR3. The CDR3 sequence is CASSLNRVSYEQYF. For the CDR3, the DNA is TGTGCCAGCAGCCTAAACAGGGTCTCCTACGAGCAGTACTTC.

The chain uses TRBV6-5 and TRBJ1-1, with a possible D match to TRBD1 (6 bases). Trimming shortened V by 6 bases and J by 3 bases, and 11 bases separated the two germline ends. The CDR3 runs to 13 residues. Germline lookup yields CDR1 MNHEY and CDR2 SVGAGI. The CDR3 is CASSPQGDTEAFF. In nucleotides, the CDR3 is TGTGCCAGCAGCCCACAGGGAGACACTGAAGCTTTCTTT.

CDR3 nucleotides: TGTGCCAGTAGTATTGGACAGGCAGGAGAGACCCAGTACTTC. Translating it yields CASSIGQAGETQYF. This sequence joins TRBV19 and TRBJ2-5; 7 bases align to TRBD1. The CDR3 covers 14 residues. Germline values: CDR1 LNHDA, CDR2 SQIVND (reference sequence). Trimming cost V 3 bases and J 4 bases; bases outside gene matches: 5. Complete variable domain (other parts from reference TRBV19 and TRBJ2-5): DGGITQSPKYLFRKEGQNVTLSCEQNLNHDAMYWYRQDPGQGLRLIYYSQIVNDFQKGDIAEGYSVSREKKESFPLTVTSAQKNPTAFYLCASSIGQAGETQYFGPGTRLLVL.

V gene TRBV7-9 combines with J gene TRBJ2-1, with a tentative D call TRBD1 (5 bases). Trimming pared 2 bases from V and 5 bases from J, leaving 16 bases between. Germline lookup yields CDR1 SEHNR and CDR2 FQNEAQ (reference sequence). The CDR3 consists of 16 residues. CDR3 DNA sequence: TGTGCCAGCAGCTTAAGGTCCACGACAGTGAACAATGAGCAGTTCTTC. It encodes CASSLRSTTVNNEQFF. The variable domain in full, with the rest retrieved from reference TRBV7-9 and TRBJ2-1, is DTGVSQNPRHKITKRGQNVTFRCDPISEHNRLYWYRQTLGQGPEFLTYFQNEAQLEKSRLLSDRFSAERPKGSFSTLEIQRTEQGDSAMYLCASSLRSTTVNNEQFFGPGTRLTVL.

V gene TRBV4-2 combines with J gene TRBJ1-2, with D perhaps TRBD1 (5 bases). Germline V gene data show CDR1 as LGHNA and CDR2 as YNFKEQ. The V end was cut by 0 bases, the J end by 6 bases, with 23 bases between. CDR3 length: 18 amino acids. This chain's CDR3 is CASSQDMSSSGGGNGYTF. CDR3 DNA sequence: TGTGCCAGCAGCCAAGATATGAGTTCGTCAGGCGGGGGAAATGGCTACACCTTC.

The CDR3 region has the DNA TGTGCCTGGAGTCGGTCAACTAATGAAAAACTGTTTTTT. It translates to CAWSRSTNEKLFF. The rearrangement joins TRBV30 to TRBJ1-4; D is ambiguous. V lost 2 bases, J lost 0 bases, and 4 bases lay in between. There are 13 residues in the CDR3. Germline lookup yields CDR1 GTSNPN and CDR2 SVGIG (reference sequence).

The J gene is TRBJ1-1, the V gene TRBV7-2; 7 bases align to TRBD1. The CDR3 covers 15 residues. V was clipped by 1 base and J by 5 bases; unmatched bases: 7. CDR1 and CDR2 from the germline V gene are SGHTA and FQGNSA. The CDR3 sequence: CASSLGTGVGTEAFF. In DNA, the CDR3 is TGTGCCAGCAGCTTAGGAACAGGGGTGGGGACTGAAGCTTTCTTT.

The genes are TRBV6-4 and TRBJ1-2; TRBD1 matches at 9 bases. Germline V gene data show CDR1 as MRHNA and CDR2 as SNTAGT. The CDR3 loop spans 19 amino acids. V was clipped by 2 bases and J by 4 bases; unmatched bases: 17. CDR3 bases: TGTGCCAGCAGTGACCCGACCCCGGGACAGGGCATAGGAGGCTATGGCTACACCTTC. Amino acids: CASSDPTPGQGIGGYGYTF.

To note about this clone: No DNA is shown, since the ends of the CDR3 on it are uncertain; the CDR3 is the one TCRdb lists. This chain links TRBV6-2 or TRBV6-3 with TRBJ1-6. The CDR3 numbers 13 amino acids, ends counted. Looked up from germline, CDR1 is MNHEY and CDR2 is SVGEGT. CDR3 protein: CASSSSEGSPLHF.

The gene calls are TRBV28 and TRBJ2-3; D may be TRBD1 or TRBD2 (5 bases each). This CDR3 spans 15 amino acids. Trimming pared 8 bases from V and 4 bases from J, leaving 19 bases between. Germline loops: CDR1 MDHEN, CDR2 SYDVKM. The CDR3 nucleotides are TGTGCCAGCGGGCCTCAGGGAGCTTCCGCAGATACGCAGTATTTT. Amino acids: CASGPQGASADTQYF.

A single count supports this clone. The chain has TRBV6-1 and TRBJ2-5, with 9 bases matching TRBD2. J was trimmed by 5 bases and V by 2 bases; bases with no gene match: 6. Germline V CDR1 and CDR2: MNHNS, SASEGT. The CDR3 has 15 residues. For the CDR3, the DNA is TGTGCCAGCAGTGAAAATAGCGGGAGATTTGAGACCCAGTACTTC. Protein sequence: CASSENSGRFETQYF.

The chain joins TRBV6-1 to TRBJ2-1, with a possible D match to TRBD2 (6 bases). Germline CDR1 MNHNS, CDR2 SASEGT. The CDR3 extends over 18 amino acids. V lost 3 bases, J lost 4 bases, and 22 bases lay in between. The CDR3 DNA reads TGTGCCAGCAGTGATCAGACCAACGGGGGATGGGGATACAATGAGCAGTTCTTC. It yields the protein CASSDQTNGGWGYNEQFF.

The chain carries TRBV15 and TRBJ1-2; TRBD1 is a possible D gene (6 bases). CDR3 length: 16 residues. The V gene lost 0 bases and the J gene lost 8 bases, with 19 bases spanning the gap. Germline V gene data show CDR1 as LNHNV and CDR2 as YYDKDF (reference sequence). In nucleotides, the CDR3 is TGTGCCACCAGCAGAGATCTCGCAGGGGAAGGAAGGGGCTACACCTTC. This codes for CATSRDLAGEGRGYTF.

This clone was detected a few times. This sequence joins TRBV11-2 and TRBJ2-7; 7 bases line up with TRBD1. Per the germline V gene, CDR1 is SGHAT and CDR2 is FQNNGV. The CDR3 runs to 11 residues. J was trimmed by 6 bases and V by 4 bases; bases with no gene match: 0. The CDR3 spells CASSWTGEQYF. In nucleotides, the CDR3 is TGTGCCAGCAGCTGGACAGGCGAGCAGTACTTC. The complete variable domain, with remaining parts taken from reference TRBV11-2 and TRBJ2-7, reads EAGVAQSPRYKIIEKRQSVAFWCNPISGHATLYWYQQILGQGPKLLIQFQNNGVVDDSQLPKDRFSAERLKGVDSTLKIQPAKLEDSAVYLCASSWTGEQYFGPGTRLTVT.

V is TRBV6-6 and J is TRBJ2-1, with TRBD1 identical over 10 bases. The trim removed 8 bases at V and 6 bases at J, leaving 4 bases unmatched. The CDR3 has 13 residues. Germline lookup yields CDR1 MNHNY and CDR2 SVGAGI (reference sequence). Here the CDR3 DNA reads TGTGCCAGCCACGGGACAGGGGCCAATGAGCAGTTCTTC. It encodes CASHGTGANEQFF.

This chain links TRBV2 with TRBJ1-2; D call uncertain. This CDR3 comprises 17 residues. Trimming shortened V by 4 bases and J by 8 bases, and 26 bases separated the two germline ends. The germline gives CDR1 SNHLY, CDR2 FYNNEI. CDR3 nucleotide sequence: TGTGCCAGCAGTGTTAGTACCTCCCCGACGGACCTGAGGGGCTACACCTTC. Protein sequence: CASSVSTSPTDLRGYTF. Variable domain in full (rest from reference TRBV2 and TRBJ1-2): EPEVTQTPSHQVTQMGQEVILRCVPISNHLYFYWYRQILGQKVEFLVSFYNNEISEKSEIFDDQFSVERPDGSNFTLKIRSTKLEDSAMYFCASSVSTSPTDLRGYTFGSGTRLTVV.

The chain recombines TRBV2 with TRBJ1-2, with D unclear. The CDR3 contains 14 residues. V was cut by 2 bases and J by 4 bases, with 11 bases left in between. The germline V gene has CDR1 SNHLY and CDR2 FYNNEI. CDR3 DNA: TGTGCCAGCAGTGAACTAGGAATAGGCTATGGCTACACCTTC. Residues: CASSELGIGYGYTF.